The text below deals with one TCR beta chain. The sample comes from a study of blood T cell repertoires in COVID-19. Study as a whole: The United States, Italy and Spain were the sources of the acute and convalescent COVID-19 samples.

In the authors' workflow: The assay estimated nucleated cells by amplifying reference gene primers. Method: immunoSEQ multiplex PCR; TCRdb's copy keeps in-frame clones and lacks some. That table supplies the V and J calls and clone size; D and trimming were determined from the DNA. Of approximately 260,000 clones listed, roughly 90% were seen once; the top ten hold 2.1%. The length of the CDR3 is 14 residues. The junction had 7 bases not matched to a gene; V was cut back by 7 bases and J by 4 bases. The V gene's germline CDR1 is LNHDA and CDR2 SQIVND (reference sequence). The TCR originated in a woman in her 40s who had recovered from COVID-19. The material sequenced was peripheral blood. The rearrangement links TRBV19 to TRBJ2-1; 7 bases fit TRBD1. The CDR3 is CASNEDRMYNEQFF. CDR3 DNA sequence: TGTGCCAGTAACGAGGACAGGATGTACAATGAGCAGTTCTTC.